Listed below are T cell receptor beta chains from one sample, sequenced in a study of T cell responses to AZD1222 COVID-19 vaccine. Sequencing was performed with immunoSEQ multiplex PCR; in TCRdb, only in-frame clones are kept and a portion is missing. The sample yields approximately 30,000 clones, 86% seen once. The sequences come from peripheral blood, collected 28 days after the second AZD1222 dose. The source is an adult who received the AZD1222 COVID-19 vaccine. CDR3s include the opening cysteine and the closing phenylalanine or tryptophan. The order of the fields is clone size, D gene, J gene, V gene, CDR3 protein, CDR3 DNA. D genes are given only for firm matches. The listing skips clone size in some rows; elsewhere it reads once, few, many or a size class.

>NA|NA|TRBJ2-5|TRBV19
CASRVLGQETQYF
TGTGCCAGTAGGGTCTTGGGCCAAGAGACCCAGTACTTC
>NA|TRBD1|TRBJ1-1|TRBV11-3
CASSMTGSTEAFF
TGTGCCAGCAGCATGACAGGGAGCACTGAAGCTTTCTTT
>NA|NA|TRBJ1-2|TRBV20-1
CSVRRGNGYTF
TGCAGTGTTCGTCGGGGGAATGGCTACACCTTC
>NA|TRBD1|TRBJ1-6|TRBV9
CASSVGTGNSPLHF
TGTGCCAGCAGCGTAGGGACAGGGAATTCACCCCTCCACTTT
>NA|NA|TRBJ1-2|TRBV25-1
CASSGVGGYGYTF
TGTGCCAGCAGTGGCGTGGGGGGCTATGGCTACACCTTC
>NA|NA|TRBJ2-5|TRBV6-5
CASWRQEETQYF
TGTGCCAGCTGGCGACAGGAAGAGACCCAGTACTTC
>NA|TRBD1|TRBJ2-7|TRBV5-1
CASSQRPGTGNEQYF
TGCGCCAGCAGCCAACGCCCCGGGACAGGGAACGAGCAGTACTTC
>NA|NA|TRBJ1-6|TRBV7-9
CASSLGSGFYNSPLHF
TGTGCCAGCAGCTTAGGCTCGGGGTTCTATAATTCACCCCTCCACTTT
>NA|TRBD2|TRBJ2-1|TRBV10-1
CASSDRTSGYYNEQFF
TGCGCCAGCAGTGATCGGACTAGCGGTTACTACAATGAGCAGTTCTTC
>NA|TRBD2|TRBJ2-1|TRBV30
CAWSGLAGERPYNEQFF
TGTGCCTGGAGTGGACTAGCGGGAGAGCGACCCTACAATGAGCAGTTCTTC
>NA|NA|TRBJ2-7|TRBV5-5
CASSFAVNDPGEQYF
TGTGCCAGCAGCTTCGCCGTGAACGACCCGGGAGAGCAGTACTTC
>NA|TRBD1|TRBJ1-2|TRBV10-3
CAISAGQGGGYTF
TGTGCCATCAGTGCGGGACAGGGAGGGGGCTACACCTTC
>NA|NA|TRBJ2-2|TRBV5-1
CASSLSGRVDAGELFF
TGCGCCAGCAGCTTGAGCGGCAGGGTGGATGCCGGGGAGCTGTTTTTT
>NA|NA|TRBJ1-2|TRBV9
CASSPRPGTGDYGYTF
TGTGCCAGCAGCCCCCGCCCAGGGACGGGGGATTATGGCTACACCTTC
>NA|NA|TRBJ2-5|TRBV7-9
CASSNQGKQETQYF
TGTGCCAGCAGCAATCAGGGGAAACAAGAGACCCAGTACTTC
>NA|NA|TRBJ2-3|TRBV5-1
CASSLAGHTDTQYF
TGCGCCAGCAGCTTGGCGGGCCACACAGATACGCAGTATTTT
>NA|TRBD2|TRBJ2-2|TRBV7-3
CASSATGTSNTGELFF
TGTGCCAGCAGCGCGACCGGGACTAGCAACACCGGGGAGCTGTTTTTT
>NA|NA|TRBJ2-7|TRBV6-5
CASSYSRGVGEQYF
TGTGCCAGCAGTTACTCGAGAGGGGTCGGGGAGCAGTACTTC
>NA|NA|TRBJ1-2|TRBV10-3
CAISQLTREKYGYTF
TGTGCCATCAGCCAGCTAACCAGGGAGAAATATGGCTACACCTTC
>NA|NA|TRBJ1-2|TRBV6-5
CASSYQQGSAYGYTF
TGTGCCAGCAGTTATCAACAGGGTTCTGCCTATGGCTACACCTTC
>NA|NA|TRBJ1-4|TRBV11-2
CASSLARGVNEKLFF
TGTGCCAGCAGCTTAGCACGGGGGGTTAATGAAAAACTGTTTTTT
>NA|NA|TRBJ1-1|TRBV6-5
CASRQTQNTEAFF
TGTGCCAGCAGACAGACACAGAACACTGAAGCTTTCTTT
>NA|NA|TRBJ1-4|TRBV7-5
CARSIDRHEKLFF
TGTGCCAGAAGCATAGACAGGCATGAAAAACTGTTTTTT
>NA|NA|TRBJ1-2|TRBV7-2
CASSFVTDGYTF
TGTGCCAGCAGCTTCGTTACGGATGGCTACACCTTC
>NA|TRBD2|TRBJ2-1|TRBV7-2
CASSLGLAGEGEQFF
TGTGCCAGCAGCCTGGGACTAGCGGGAGAGGGAGAGCAGTTCTTC
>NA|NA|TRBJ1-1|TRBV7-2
CASSLEGGRTEAFF
TGTGCCAGCAGCTTAGAGGGGGGGAGAACTGAAGCTTTCTTT
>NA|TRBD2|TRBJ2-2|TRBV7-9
CASSLARRGGNAMFF
TGTGCCAGCAGCTTAGCCCGGCGGGGGGGTAACGCGATGTTTTTT
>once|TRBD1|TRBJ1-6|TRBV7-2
CASGDRDSYNSPLHF
TGTGCCAGTGGGGACAGGGACTCCTATAATTCACCCCTCCACTTT
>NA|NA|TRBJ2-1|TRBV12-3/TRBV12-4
CASSLNNEQFF
TGTGCCAGCAGTCTCAACAATGAGCAGTTCTTC
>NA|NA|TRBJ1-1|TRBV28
CASSPTNTEAFF
TGTGCCAGCAGTCCGACGAACACTGAAGCTTTCTTT
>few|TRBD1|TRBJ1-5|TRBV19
CASSISQGGYSNQPQHF
TGTGCCAGTAGTATTTCCCAGGGGGGGTATAGCAATCAGCCCCAGCATTTT
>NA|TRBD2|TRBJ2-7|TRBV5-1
CASSLAGVDEQYF
TGCGCCAGCAGCCTAGCGGGAGTCGACGAGCAGTACTTC
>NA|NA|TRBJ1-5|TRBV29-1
CSVVSGSGNQPQHF
TGCAGCGTTGTTTCGGGGTCAGGCAATCAGCCCCAGCATTTT
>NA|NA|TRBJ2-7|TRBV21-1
CASSTPFRGSPDEQYF
TGTGCCAGCAGCACGCCCTTTCGCGGGAGCCCCGACGAGCAGTACTTC
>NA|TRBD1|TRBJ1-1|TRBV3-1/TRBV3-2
CASSRQQGASTEAFF
TGTGCCAGCAGCCGACAACAGGGGGCGAGCACTGAAGCTTTCTTT
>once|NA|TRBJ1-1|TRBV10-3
CAISEAGRGTEAFF
TGTGCCATCAGTGAGGCAGGACGGGGCACTGAAGCTTTCTTT
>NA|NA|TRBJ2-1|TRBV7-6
CASSHRQSYNEQFF
TGTGCCAGCAGCCACAGACAATCCTACAATGAGCAGTTCTTC
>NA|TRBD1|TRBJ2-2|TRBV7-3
CASSSGQGTGELFF
TGTGCCAGCAGCTCCGGACAGGGGACCGGGGAGCTGTTTTTT
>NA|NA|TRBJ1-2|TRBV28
CASSLAGPYGYTF
TGTGCCAGCAGTTTGGCAGGGCCCTATGGCTACACCTTC
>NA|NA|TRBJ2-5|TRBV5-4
CASSHGTPRETQYF
TGTGCCAGCAGCCACGGGACTCCGCGAGAGACCCAGTACTTC